Following are 4 T cell receptor beta chains from one sample sequenced in a study of blood T cell repertoires in COVID-19. Clones were read by immunoSEQ multiplex PCR, and TCRdb kept only the in-frame ones, dropping some. The data contain 250,000 to 300,000 clones, around nine tenths of them seen just once; the ten biggest clones take up roughly 2%. Specimen: peripheral blood. The receptors were gathered from a man aged 25-45 years with active or convalescent COVID-19.

This chain links TRBV30 with TRBJ2-7, with 7 bases matching TRBD1. CDR3 length: 12 residues. Germline-derived CDR1 and CDR2 are GTSNPN and SVGIG (reference sequence). Trimming cost V 4 bases and J 4 bases; bases outside gene matches: 4. The CDR3 DNA is TGTGCCTGGATGGGACAGAGTTACGAGCAGTACTTC. Translated, it gives CAWMGQSYEQYF.

This chain connects TRBV24-1 to TRBJ2-1; no clear D gene. Germline CDR1 and CDR2: KGHDR and SFDVKD. The CDR3 contains 13 residues. The V end was cut by 8 bases, the J end by 2 bases, with 9 bases between. Written as DNA, the CDR3 is TGTGCCACCACGCCAGAAACCTACAATGAGCAGTTCTTC. Amino acids: CATTPETYNEQFF.

V is TRBV2 and J is TRBJ1-5; D is unresolved. This CDR3 spans 13 amino acids. The germline V and J ends were trimmed by 6 bases and 7 bases, with 13 bases remaining between them. Germline-derived CDR1 and CDR2 are SNHLY and FYNNEI. CDR3 region: CASSRGLAQPQHF. The DNA of the CDR3 is TGTGCCAGCAGCCGAGGGCTAGCACAGCCCCAGCATTTT. Full variable domain (outside the CDR3, taken from reference TRBV2 and TRBJ1-5): EPEVTQTPSHQVTQMGQEVILRCVPISNHLYFYWYRQILGQKVEFLVSFYNNEISEKSEIFDDQFSVERPDGSNFTLKIRSTKLEDSAMYFCASSRGLAQPQHFGDGTRLSIL.

The chain recombines TRBV28 with TRBJ2-5; 9 bases line up with TRBD2. Germline-derived CDR1 and CDR2 are MDHEN and SYDVKM. V trimming: 7 bases; J trimming: 0 bases; junction bases outside the gene matches: 6. CDR3 length: 15 amino acids. The CDR3 protein is CASKNSGGYQETQYF. CDR3 DNA: TGTGCCAGCAAAAATAGCGGGGGCTACCAAGAGACCCAGTACTTC.